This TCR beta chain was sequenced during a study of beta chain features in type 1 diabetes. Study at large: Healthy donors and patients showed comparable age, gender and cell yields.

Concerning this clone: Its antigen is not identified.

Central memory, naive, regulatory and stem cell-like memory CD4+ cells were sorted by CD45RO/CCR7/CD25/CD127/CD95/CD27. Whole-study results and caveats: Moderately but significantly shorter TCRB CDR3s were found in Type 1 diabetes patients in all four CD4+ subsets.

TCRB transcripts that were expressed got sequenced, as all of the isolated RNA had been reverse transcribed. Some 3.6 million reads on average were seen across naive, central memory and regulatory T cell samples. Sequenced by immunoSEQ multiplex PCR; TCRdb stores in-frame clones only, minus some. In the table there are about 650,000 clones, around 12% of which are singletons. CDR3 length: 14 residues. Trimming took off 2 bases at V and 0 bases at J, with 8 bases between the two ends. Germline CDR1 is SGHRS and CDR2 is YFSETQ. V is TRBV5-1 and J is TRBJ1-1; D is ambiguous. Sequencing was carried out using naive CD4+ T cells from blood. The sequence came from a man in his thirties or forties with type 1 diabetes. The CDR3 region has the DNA TGCGCCAGCAGCTTATTCGGCATGAACACTGAAGCTTTCTTT. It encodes CASSLFGMNTEAFF.